The sample holds one count of the clone carrying this T cell receptor beta chain. The treatment was: 15 to 20 received Ad26.COV2.S at low or high dose, single or two shots; five or six received placebo; per-sample allocation not given. On day 63 after the first injection, vaccine and placebo recipients gave samples. The germline V and J ends were trimmed by 0 bases and 1 base, with 20 bases remaining between them. This CDR3 has 19 amino acids. Germline assignment: CDR1 SGHRS and CDR2 YFSETQ. Generated by immunoSEQ multiplex PCR, the TCRdb table keeps only in-frame clones and is missing some. The table shows 250,000 to 300,000 clones, with 80% to 90% occurring only once. This sample is part of a study of Ad26.COV2.S vaccination and SARS-CoV-2 variants.

The receptor comes from a person between 18 and 65 years old who received the Ad26.COV2.S COVID-19 vaccine or a placebo. This chain uses TRBV5-1 with TRBJ2-1; D is perhaps TRBD2 (6 bases). Sequenced material: peripheral blood, taken in a trial of Ad26.COV2.S vaccine versus placebo. CDR3 in amino acids: CASSLAILGTSSSYNEQFF. The CDR3 region has the DNA TGCGCCAGCAGCTTGGCTATCCTGGGAACTAGCTCTTCCTACAATGAGCAGTTCTTC.